This TCR beta chain originates from a study of radiotherapy plus CTLA-4 blockade in lung cancer. Sequenced by immunoSEQ multiplex PCR; TCRdb stores in-frame clones only, minus some. This table has about 120,000 clones, about four fifths appearing once. Between the trimmed V and J ends, which lost 8 bases and 6 bases, there was a span of 14 bases. The CDR3 runs to 13 residues. The germline gives CDR1 MNHNY, CDR2 SVGAGI (reference sequence). The rearrangement links TRBV6-6 to TRBJ2-1; D perhaps matches TRBD2 (6 bases). This receptor was obtained from a human donor with non-small cell lung cancer who had a partial response to radiotherapy plus ipilimumab. Sample: peripheral blood, taken from a patient treated with radiotherapy plus ipilimumab. The CDR3 spells CASRTPGGNEQFF. For the CDR3, the DNA is TGTGCCAGCCGCACGCCCGGGGGCAATGAGCAGTTCTTC.